The rows below give T cell receptor beta chains drawn from one sample of a study of blood T cell repertoires in COVID-19. Sequencing was performed with immunoSEQ multiplex PCR; in TCRdb, only in-frame clones are kept and a portion is missing. Counted here are a few hundred thousand clones, around 86% occurring once; the ten biggest clones make up about 1.5%. The sample was PBMCs or T cells enriched from blood (not recorded which). The receptors were gathered from a woman aged 45-60 years who had recovered from COVID-19. CDR3s include the opening cysteine and the closing phenylalanine or tryptophan. D genes are given only for firm matches.

j_call: TRBJ2-7
v_call: TRBV6-5
d_call: -
cdr3_aa: CASSYGSGDITYEQYF

j_call: TRBJ2-1
v_call: TRBV2
d_call: TRBD2
cdr3_aa: CASRLTSGVGYNEQFF

j_call: TRBJ1-2
v_call: TRBV10-3
d_call: -
cdr3_aa: CAISESNRVRSPGKYGYTF

j_call: TRBJ2-3
v_call: TRBV5-1
d_call: TRBD2
cdr3_aa: CASSLGLAGFSSTDTQYF

j_call: TRBJ2-5
v_call: TRBV5-4
d_call: TRBD1
cdr3_aa: CASSRDRDETQYF

j_call: TRBJ2-4
v_call: TRBV5-5
d_call: -
cdr3_aa: CASSFTWGGAKNIQYF

j_call: TRBJ1-5
v_call: TRBV14
d_call: -
cdr3_aa: CASSQDRLTGLIPNQPQHF

j_call: TRBJ1-1
v_call: TRBV7-9
d_call: -
cdr3_aa: CASSFGQSNTEAFF

j_call: TRBJ1-2
v_call: TRBV18
d_call: -
cdr3_aa: CASSPGQNYGYTF

j_call: TRBJ1-1
v_call: TRBV9
d_call: -
cdr3_aa: CASSVTAGGATVNTEAFF

j_call: TRBJ1-5
v_call: TRBV23-1
d_call: TRBD1
cdr3_aa: CASRPTGGGNQPQHF

j_call: TRBJ2-1
v_call: TRBV6-5
d_call: -
cdr3_aa: CASSPGLFYNEQFF

j_call: TRBJ2-5
v_call: TRBV5-4
d_call: TRBD2
cdr3_aa: CASSSREAVETQYF

j_call: TRBJ2-5
v_call: TRBV7-9
d_call: -
cdr3_aa: CASSLPGYQETQYF

j_call: TRBJ1-1
v_call: TRBV10-2
d_call: TRBD1
cdr3_aa: CASMGQGERNTEAFF

j_call: TRBJ2-3
v_call: TRBV7-2
d_call: TRBD2
cdr3_aa: CASSLEASGIDTQYF

j_call: TRBJ1-6
v_call: TRBV11-2
d_call: -
cdr3_aa: CASSFERSPLHF

j_call: TRBJ2-1
v_call: TRBV19
d_call: -
cdr3_aa: CASSSQRGSSWNEQFF

j_call: TRBJ1-4
v_call: TRBV7-8
d_call: -
cdr3_aa: CASSPTELNEKLFF

j_call: TRBJ1-2
v_call: TRBV18
d_call: TRBD1
cdr3_aa: CASSPSGQGNYGYTF

j_call: TRBJ1-5
v_call: TRBV2
d_call: -
cdr3_aa: CASRDGVGQPQHF

j_call: TRBJ1-1
v_call: TRBV11-1
d_call: TRBD1
cdr3_aa: CASSRQGWGTEAFF

j_call: TRBJ1-5
v_call: TRBV10-3
d_call: -
cdr3_aa: CAISDYNQPQHF

j_call: TRBJ1-3
v_call: TRBV28
d_call: TRBD1
cdr3_aa: CASSPLDRGSGNTIYF

j_call: TRBJ1-5
v_call: TRBV7-6
d_call: -
cdr3_aa: CASSSFQGSKEPQHF

j_call: TRBJ2-3
v_call: TRBV7-9
d_call: TRBD1
cdr3_aa: CASSLAGGQGAGVTQYF

j_call: TRBJ1-1
v_call: TRBV30
d_call: -
cdr3_aa: CAWSVSSDTEAFF

j_call: TRBJ2-1
v_call: TRBV4-1
d_call: -
cdr3_aa: CASTPGLAINEQFF

j_call: TRBJ1-2
v_call: TRBV5-6
d_call: TRBD1
cdr3_aa: CASSPPLGQGKSRISGYTF

j_call: TRBJ1-1
v_call: TRBV6-5
d_call: -
cdr3_aa: CASSYGARTEAFF

j_call: TRBJ1-5
v_call: TRBV6-5
d_call: -
cdr3_aa: CATKGLPPGNQPQHF

j_call: TRBJ1-1
v_call: TRBV5-6
d_call: -
cdr3_aa: CASSSWGVHPNTEAFF

j_call: TRBJ1-5
v_call: TRBV7-2
d_call: -
cdr3_aa: CASSMTPSPNQPQHF

j_call: TRBJ2-7
v_call: TRBV28
d_call: -
cdr3_aa: CASSTYTQNYEQYF

j_call: TRBJ2-5
v_call: TRBV7-6
d_call: TRBD1
cdr3_aa: CASSSPLQGGQETQYF

j_call: TRBJ2-3
v_call: TRBV7-9
d_call: -
cdr3_aa: CASRPPLRHNTDTQYF

j_call: TRBJ1-2
v_call: TRBV7-9
d_call: -
cdr3_aa: CASSKGTRNNYGYTF

j_call: TRBJ2-3
v_call: TRBV11-3
d_call: -
cdr3_aa: CASATGTTDTQYF

j_call: TRBJ1-1
v_call: TRBV12-3/TRBV12-4
d_call: TRBD1
cdr3_aa: CASRLTGITEAFF

j_call: TRBJ2-1
v_call: TRBV6-2/TRBV6-3
d_call: -
cdr3_aa: CASSYSLPSDEISTYNEQFF

j_call: TRBJ2-5
v_call: TRBV28
d_call: -
cdr3_aa: CASSPPSGAMETQYF

j_call: TRBJ2-1
v_call: TRBV30
d_call: TRBD2
cdr3_aa: CAWTSGRVHEQFF

j_call: TRBJ2-5
v_call: TRBV3-1/TRBV3-2
d_call: TRBD2
cdr3_aa: CASSQGSSGSILETQYF

j_call: TRBJ2-7
v_call: TRBV5-1
d_call: TRBD1
cdr3_aa: CASSFGQDSYEQYF

j_call: TRBJ1-3
v_call: TRBV5-4
d_call: -
cdr3_aa: CASSLVLTPNSGNTIYF

j_call: TRBJ2-1
v_call: TRBV7-3
d_call: -
cdr3_aa: CASSNGGSRQFF

j_call: TRBJ1-6
v_call: TRBV24-1
d_call: TRBD1
cdr3_aa: CATSDLKRDRGNNSPLHF

j_call: TRBJ1-3
v_call: TRBV7-3
d_call: -
cdr3_aa: CASSLKVRGGNTIYF

j_call: TRBJ2-6
v_call: TRBV3-1/TRBV3-2
d_call: -
cdr3_aa: CASSRRRSGANVLTF

j_call: TRBJ1-6
v_call: TRBV30
d_call: -
cdr3_aa: CAWSVKGGGSPLHF

j_call: TRBJ2-5
v_call: TRBV5-4
d_call: -
cdr3_aa: CASSIEPSRETQYF

j_call: TRBJ1-1
v_call: TRBV5-1
d_call: -
cdr3_aa: CASNTGVEATEAFF

j_call: TRBJ2-5
v_call: TRBV11-2
d_call: -
cdr3_aa: CASSLWEAHQETQYF

j_call: TRBJ2-2
v_call: TRBV5-1
d_call: TRBD2
cdr3_aa: CASSLAPAGDTGELFF

j_call: TRBJ2-7
v_call: TRBV28
d_call: TRBD1
cdr3_aa: CATLTRADRGRYEQYF